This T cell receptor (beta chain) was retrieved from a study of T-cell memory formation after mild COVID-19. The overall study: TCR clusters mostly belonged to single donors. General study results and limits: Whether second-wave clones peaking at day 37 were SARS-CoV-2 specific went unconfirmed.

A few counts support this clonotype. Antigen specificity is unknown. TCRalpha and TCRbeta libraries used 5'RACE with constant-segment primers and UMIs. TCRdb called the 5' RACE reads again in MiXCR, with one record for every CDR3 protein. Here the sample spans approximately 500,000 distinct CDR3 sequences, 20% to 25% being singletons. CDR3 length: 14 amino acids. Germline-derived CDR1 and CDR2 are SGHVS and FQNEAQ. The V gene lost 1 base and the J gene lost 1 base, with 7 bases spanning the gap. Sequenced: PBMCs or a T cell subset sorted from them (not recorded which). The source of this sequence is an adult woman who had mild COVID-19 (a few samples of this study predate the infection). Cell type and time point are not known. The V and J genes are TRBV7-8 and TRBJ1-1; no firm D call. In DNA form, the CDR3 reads TGTGCCAGCAGCTTAGGCTGGCAGAACACTGAAGCTTTCTTT. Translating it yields CASSLGWQNTEAFF.